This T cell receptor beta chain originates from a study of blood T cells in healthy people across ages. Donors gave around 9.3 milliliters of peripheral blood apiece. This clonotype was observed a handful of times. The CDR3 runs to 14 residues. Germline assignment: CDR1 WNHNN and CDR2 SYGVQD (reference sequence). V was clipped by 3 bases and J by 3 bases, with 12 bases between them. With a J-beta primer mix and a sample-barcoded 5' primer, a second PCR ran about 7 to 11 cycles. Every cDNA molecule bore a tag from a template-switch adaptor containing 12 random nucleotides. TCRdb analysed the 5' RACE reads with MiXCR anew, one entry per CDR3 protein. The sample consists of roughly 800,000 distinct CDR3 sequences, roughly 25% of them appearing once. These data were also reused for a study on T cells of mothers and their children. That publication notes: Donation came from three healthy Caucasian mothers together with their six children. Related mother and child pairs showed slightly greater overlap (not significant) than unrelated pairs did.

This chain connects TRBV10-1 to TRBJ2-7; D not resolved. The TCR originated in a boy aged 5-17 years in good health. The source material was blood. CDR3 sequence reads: CASSEGPNFYEQYF. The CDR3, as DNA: TGCGCCAGCAGTGAAGGTCCAAACTTCTACGAGCAGTACTTC.